A selection of T cell receptor beta chains follows, all from one sample in a study of identical twins. TCRdb itself ran the 5' RACE reads through MiXCR, one entry per CDR3 protein. The sample includes roughly 1,500,000 distinct CDR3 sequences, about 31% seen only once; the top ten take approximately 0.29%. Sequencing was carried out using cord blood. The origin of the receptors is a newborn girl in good health. The CDR3 runs from the conserved cysteine through the conserved F or W. The order of the fields is D gene, V gene, clone size, J gene, CDR3 protein, CDR3 DNA. D genes are given only for firm matches. Size is omitted from some rows. Given values are once, few, many or a class for expanded clones.

TRBD1	TRBV4-2	NA	TRBJ2-2	CASGTGQGNTGELFF	TGTGCCAGCGGAACGGGACAGGGGAACACCGGGGAGCTGTTTTTT
TRBD2	TRBV12-3/TRBV12-4	NA	TRBJ2-3	CASSLGAGAGTDTQYF	TGTGCCAGCAGCCTTGGGGCGGGAGCGGGCACAGATACGCAGTATTTT
TRBD1	TRBV27	NA	TRBJ2-7	CASSLNPGGTYEQYF	TGTGCCAGCAGTTTAAACCCAGGGGGAACCTACGAGCAGTACTTC
TRBD2	TRBV29-1	NA	TRBJ2-7	CSVSTSGSRYEQYF	TGCAGCGTTTCCACTAGCGGGAGTCGGTACGAGCAGTACTTC
NA	TRBV19	NA	TRBJ1-1	CASSMASTGNTEAFF	TGTGCCAGTAGTATGGCCTCGACAGGGAACACTGAAGCTTTCTTT
NA	TRBV2	NA	TRBJ1-2	CASSAGGSSYGYTF	TGTGCCAGCAGTGCCGGGGGCTCTAGCTATGGCTACACCTTC
TRBD1	TRBV2	many	TRBJ2-3	CASSRTGGGTDTQYF	TGTGCCAGCAGCCGGACAGGGGGGGGAACAGATACGCAGTATTTT
TRBD2	TRBV20-1	NA	TRBJ2-3	CSASQAFASSGGTDTQYF	TGCAGTGCTTCCCAGGCTTTTGCATCTAGCGGGGGGACAGATACGCAGTATTTT
TRBD1	TRBV6-6	NA	TRBJ2-2	CASGDRGRNTGELFF	TGTGCCAGCGGGGACAGGGGCCGTAACACCGGGGAGCTGTTTTTT
NA	TRBV20-1	NA	TRBJ1-5	CSARDKNNQPQHF	TGCAGTGCTAGAGACAAAAACAATCAGCCCCAGCATTTT
TRBD2	TRBV10-3	NA	TRBJ2-3	CATRLAGPDTQYF	TGTGCCACTAGACTAGCGGGGCCAGATACGCAGTATTTT
NA	TRBV7-6	NA	TRBJ2-3	CASSLGLADMQYF	TGTGCCAGCAGCTTAGGGCTCGCAGATATGCAGTATTTT
TRBD1	TRBV5-1	few	TRBJ2-7	CASSEKGQTYEQYF	TGCGCCAGCAGCGAAAAGGGACAGACCTACGAGCAGTACTTC
TRBD2	TRBV28	many	TRBJ2-1	CASSQLGTSGHNEQFF	TGTGCCAGCAGTCAACTCGGGACTAGCGGTCACAATGAGCAGTTCTTC
TRBD1	TRBV6-5	few	TRBJ1-5	CASSYSAGTGDQPQHF	TGTGCCAGCAGTTACTCGGCCGGGACAGGCGATCAGCCCCAGCATTTT